This T cell receptor beta chain comes out of a study of cytomegalovirus exposure and HLA in healthy donors. Both 60 Vbeta primers and 13 Jbeta primers went into the PCR. Profiling relied on immunoSEQ multiplex PCR, and the TCRdb table lists in-frame clones only, not all of them. The table has approximately 90,000 clones, about 74% seen once. The CDR3 extends over 12 amino acids. Per germline, CDR1 MDHEN and CDR2 SYDVKM. Unmatched junction bases numbered 12, after V lost 7 bases and J lost 15 bases. This chain links TRBV28 with TRBJ2-4; 7 bases line up with TRBD1. Sequenced: PBMCs. This TCR derives from a woman in her forties or fifties in good health and CMV-seropositive. In DNA, the CDR3 is TGTGCCAGCACCTCCGTGACAGGGAGCGGGTACTTC. This translates into CASTSVTGSGYF.